This T cell receptor (beta chain) stems from a study of T cell responses to AZD1222 COVID-19 vaccine. Measured with immunoSEQ multiplex PCR; TCRdb has only the in-frame clones, and not every one. Among 95,000 to 100,000 clones listed, roughly 87% were seen once. The source material was peripheral blood, sampled on day 0 of AZD1222 vaccination. This clonotype originated in an adult in good health.

CDR3 residues: CASSGGTSGTYEQYF. CDR3 coding DNA: TGTGCCAGTAGTGGGGGGACTAGCGGAACCTACGAGCAGTACTTC. This chain uses TRBV19 with TRBJ2-7, with 11 positions matching TRBD2. The V gene's germline CDR1 is LNHDA and CDR2 SQIVND (reference sequence). The V and J ends lost 5 bases and 2 bases, in that order; junction bases with no gene match: 5. CDR3 size: 15 residues.